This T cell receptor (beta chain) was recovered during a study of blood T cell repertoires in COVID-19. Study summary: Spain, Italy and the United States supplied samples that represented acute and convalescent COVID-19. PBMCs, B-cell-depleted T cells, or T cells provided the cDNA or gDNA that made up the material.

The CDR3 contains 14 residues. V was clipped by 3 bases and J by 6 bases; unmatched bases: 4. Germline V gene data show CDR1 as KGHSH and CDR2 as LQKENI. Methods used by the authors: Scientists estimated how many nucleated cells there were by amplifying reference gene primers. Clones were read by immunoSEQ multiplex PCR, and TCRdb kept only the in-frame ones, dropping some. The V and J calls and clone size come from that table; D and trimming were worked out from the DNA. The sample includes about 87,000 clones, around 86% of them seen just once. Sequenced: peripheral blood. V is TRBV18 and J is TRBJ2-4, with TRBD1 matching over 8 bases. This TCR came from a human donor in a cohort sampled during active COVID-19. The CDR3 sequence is CASSPDRGGNIQYF. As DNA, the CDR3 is TGTGCCAGCTCACCTGACAGGGGCGGAAACATTCAGTACTTC.